This is a list of T cell receptor beta chains from one sample in a study of CD8 T cells in Susac syndrome. Each CDR3 protein gets one entry after TCRdb re-called the immunoSEQ multiplex PCR reads with MiXCR. The sample carries 100,000 to 150,000 distinct CDR3 sequences, about 95% recorded once. The source material was CD4+ T cells from PBMCs. The receptors here all came from a human donor in good health. Both conserved end residues are part of each CDR3.

j_call | v_call | cdr3_aa
TRBJ2-2 | TRBV3-1 | CASSQGLMTSGTSTGELFF
TRBJ2-1 | TRBV3-1 | CASSQSSGSGNEQFF
TRBJ1-5 | TRBV12-3/TRBV12-4 | CASKDTGIWGQPQHF
TRBJ1-2 | TRBV27 | CASSPRQGGNYGYTF
TRBJ1-5 | TRBV6-6 | CASTRGDSNQPQHF
TRBJ2-1 | TRBV7-2 | CASSITSGPYNEQFF
TRBJ1-1 | TRBV5-4 | CASSLFTVMNTEAFF
TRBJ1-2 | TRBV18 | CASSLRQKGYTF
TRBJ2-1 | TRBV19 | CASSTGQVVNEQFF
TRBJ2-3 | TRBV10-3 | CAISESSLAGVDTQYF
TRBJ2-5 | TRBV7-9 | CASSTGTEIGTQYF
TRBJ2-1 | TRBV12-3/TRBV12-4 | CASSPAGSYNEQFF
TRBJ1-1 | TRBV28 | CASSFSGRGPVGTEAFF
TRBJ2-3 | TRBV12-3/TRBV12-4 | CASSLRSTLGTDTQYF
TRBJ1-2 | TRBV6-5 | CASSWDPGEGYTF
TRBJ2-7 | TRBV19 | CASSIIRQGGAYEQYF
TRBJ2-1 | TRBV24-1 | CATSDSGRGDNEQFF
TRBJ2-7 | TRBV10-3 | CAIWGGPSSYEQYF
TRBJ2-4 | TRBV19 | CASSSVNIQYF
TRBJ2-4 | TRBV9 | CASSRLSGWQNIQYF
TRBJ2-3 | TRBV3-1 | CASTGTDTQYF
TRBJ2-3 | TRBV5-1 | CASRLFSSSTDTQYF
TRBJ2-5 | TRBV19 | CASSISRGSETQYF
TRBJ2-5 | TRBV10-2 | CASSVNRGIETQYF
TRBJ2-5 | TRBV7-2 | CASSLDSRGETQYF
TRBJ2-7 | TRBV6-6 | CASSSDVPGEQYF
TRBJ2-7 | TRBV3-1 | CASSQDLGQSYEQYF
TRBJ2-5 | TRBV7-2 | CASSLGGLETQYF
TRBJ2-3 | TRBV27 | CASSLRQYPSDTQYF
TRBJ1-3 | TRBV3-1 | CASSQRESGNTIYF
TRBJ2-7 | TRBV3-1 | CASSQVGLAVEQYF
TRBJ1-1 | TRBV3-1 | CASSQVGGDTEAFF
TRBJ2-1 | TRBV5-1 | CASSRRQGGSGSNEQFF
TRBJ2-4 | TRBV29-1 | CSVATGFWDIQYF
TRBJ2-7 | TRBV29-1 | CSVGNRGNEQYF
TRBJ2-1 | TRBV3-1 | CASSQDLGSGQFF
TRBJ2-5 | TRBV5-4 | CASSLRGQLQSETQYF
TRBJ2-7 | TRBV7-2 | CASSPRGRLSKQYF
TRBJ2-5 | TRBV7-2 | CASSNRDGGTQYF
TRBJ2-7 | TRBV7-2 | CASSSLGGSAYEQYF
TRBJ2-7 | TRBV5-1 | CASSPQGQGYEQYF